This entry lists 24 T cell receptor beta chains sequenced from one sample in a study of monozygotic twins with inflammatory bowel disease. TCRdb reanalyzed the 5' RACE reads and collapses them to one entry per CDR3 protein, without DNA. This sample contains more than 300,000 distinct CDR3 sequences. The sample was blood. The receptors were sampled from a human donor with ulcerative colitis or Crohn's disease, or a healthy co-twin of an affected twin (not recorded which).

The V and J genes are TRBV4-3 and TRBJ2-4; TCRdb gives TRBD1 as the D gene, but with no DNA this cannot be confirmed. CDR1 and CDR2 (germline): LGHNA, YSLEER. CDR3 length equals 15 residues. The CDR3: CASSQLRAGGNIQYF.

V and J are TRBV4-1 and TRBJ1-6; TCRdb's D call of TRBD1 is untestable without DNA. Per germline, CDR1 MGHRA and CDR2 YSYEKL. This CDR3 contains 19 residues. The CDR3 sequence: CASSQDYRGRSSYNSPLHF.

This chain connects TRBV20-1 to TRBJ2-4; TCRdb picks TRBD2, but there is no DNA to check that call. Germline V CDR1 and CDR2: DFQATT, SNEGSKA (reference sequence). This CDR3 contains 19 residues. CDR3 region: CSARVGVKRGVLAKNIQYF.

The chain joins TRBV27 to TRBJ1-6. Germline CDR1 reads MNHEY; CDR2 reads SMNVEV (reference sequence). The CDR3 has 14 amino acids. The CDR3 sequence: CASSLGFRNSPLHF.

The V gene is TRBV30, the J gene TRBJ2-5; without DNA, the TCRdb call of TRBD1 cannot be checked. The germline V gene encodes CDR1 GTSNPN and CDR2 SVGIG (reference sequence). The CDR3 length is 13 residues. Here the CDR3 reads CAWSLDSQETQYF. Combining the CDR3 with reference TRBV30 and TRBJ2-5 gives the whole variable domain SQTIHQWPATLVQPVGSPLSLECTVEGTSNPNLYWYRQAAGRGLQLLFYSVGIGQISSEVPQNLSASRPQDRQFILSSKKLLLSDSGFYLCAWSLDSQETQYFGPGTRLLVL.

This chain connects TRBV2 to TRBJ2-7; no DNA is available, so the TRBD1 call from TCRdb remains unchecked. The CDR3 loop spans 16 amino acids. The germline V gene has CDR1 SNHLY and CDR2 FYNNEI. The CDR3 sequence: CASSEFFTGLTYEQYF.

The chain couples TRBV12-3 or TRBV12-4 to TRBJ2-7. The CDR3 is 14 residues long. CDR3 loop: CASSFLPSASEQYF.

The V gene is TRBV20-1, the J gene TRBJ1-2. CDR1 DFQATT and CDR2 SNEGSKA come from the germline V gene (reference sequence). This CDR3 spans 12 amino acids. This CDR3 reads CSARESGPGYTF.

The CDR3 reads CASSYRDPVPNQPQHF. The chain has TRBV19 and TRBJ1-5; no DNA is available, so the TRBD1 call from TCRdb remains unchecked. The CDR3 is made up of 16 amino acids. Germline CDR1 reads LNHDA; CDR2 reads SQIVND (reference sequence).

The V and J genes are TRBV20-1 and TRBJ2-7; TCRdb picks TRBD1, but there is no DNA to check that call. Germline V lookup: CDR1 DFQATT, CDR2 SNEGSKA (reference sequence). CDR3 length: 14 residues. The CDR3 loop reads CSVALQGAAYEQYF.

The V and J genes are TRBV5-6 and TRBJ2-7. There are 13 residues in the CDR3. Germline CDR1 is SGHDT and CDR2 is YYEEEE. CDR3: CASSLGGWDEQYF.

This chain links TRBV28 with TRBJ2-1; the TCRdb D gene call, TRBD1, has no DNA to confirm it. The CDR3 sequence is 16 residues long. Germline CDR1 and CDR2: MDHEN and SYDVKM. The CDR3 loop reads CASSFPRAATNNEQFF.

The gene calls are TRBV20-1 and TRBJ1-1; TCRdb picks TRBD1, but there is no DNA to check that call. This CDR3 has 12 residues. The germline V gene encodes CDR1 DFQATT and CDR2 SNEGSKA (reference sequence). CDR3 amino acids: CSASSQGLEAFF.

J is TRBJ2-2 and V is TRBV19; TCRdb outputs TRBD1, but without DNA this stays unchecked. The CDR3 has 15 residues. Germline loops: CDR1 LNHDA, CDR2 SQIVND (reference sequence). This CDR3 is CASSNPGGVTGELFF.

V gene TRBV20-1 combines with J gene TRBJ1-4; TCRdb proposes TRBD1, but this gene call is untestable without DNA. This CDR3 contains 15 residues. CDR1 and CDR2 from the germline V gene are DFQATT and SNEGSKA (reference sequence). This chain's CDR3 is CSARGGQGRDEKLFF.

The V and J genes are TRBV12-3 or TRBV12-4 and TRBJ1-4; TCRdb's D call, TRBD1, is unchecked because there is no DNA. There are 15 residues in the CDR3. CDR3 amino acids: CASSLGQGASEKLFF.

V usage is TRBV5-1 and J usage is TRBJ1-1; TCRdb proposes TRBD1, but this gene call is untestable without DNA. This CDR3 has 15 amino acids. Per germline, CDR1 SGHRS and CDR2 YFSETQ. CDR3 region: CASSARGQGNTEAFF.

The gene calls are TRBV20-1 and TRBJ2-3; without DNA, the TCRdb call of TRBD2 cannot be checked. Germline assignment: CDR1 DFQATT and CDR2 SNEGSKA (reference sequence). The CDR3 runs 15 residues. The CDR3 is CSANGLAGSTDTQYF.

The chain couples TRBV4-1 to TRBJ1-2; TCRdb's D call of TRBD1 is untestable without DNA. Germline-derived CDR1 and CDR2 are MGHRA and YSYEKL. The CDR3 consists of 18 residues. CDR3 residues: CASSQDLRGRPSNYGYTF.

The rearrangement uses TRBV9 and TRBJ2-2; the D gene TCRdb calls, TRBD1, cannot be checked with no DNA. CDR1 is SGDLS and CDR2 is YYNGEE in the germline V gene. CDR3 size: 14 residues. This chain's CDR3 is CASSGPLGTGELFF.

The chain is built from TRBV7-2 and TRBJ2-3; TCRdb proposes TRBD1, but this gene call is untestable without DNA. This CDR3 is 15 amino acids long. Germline CDR1 reads SGHTA; CDR2 reads FQGNSA. The chain's CDR3 is CASSLGQGLGDTQYF.

This chain joins TRBV19 and TRBJ2-7; TCRdb's assignment of TRBD1 cannot be checked, as there is no DNA. Germline CDR1 LNHDA, CDR2 SQIVND (reference sequence). The CDR3 has 13 residues. CDR3: CASRVTGGGEQYF.

V usage is TRBV6-5 and J usage is TRBJ2-7. Germline loops: CDR1 MNHEY, CDR2 SVGAGI. The CDR3 sequence is 11 residues long. CDR3: CASSSSHEQYF.

The gene calls are TRBV5-5 and TRBJ1-2; TCRdb's D call of TRBD1 is untestable without DNA. The CDR3 totals 14 residues. Per germline, CDR1 SGHKS and CDR2 YYEKEE (reference sequence). CDR3 sequence: CASSLQGASDGYTF.